This T cell receptor beta chain was sequenced for a study of blood T cell repertoires in COVID-19. For the study at large: There were acute and convalescent COVID-19 samples, and they came from the United States, Italy and Spain.

Deletions cut 3 bases from V and 0 bases from J, with 10 bases between. Germline lookup yields CDR1 MNHEY and CDR2 SVGAGI. The CDR3 runs to 15 residues. The method was immunoSEQ multiplex PCR; TCRdb's version includes in-frame clones alone and lacks a portion of them. This table has 150,000 to 200,000 clones, approximately 80% appearing once. This receptor was taken from a woman aged 55-69 years with acute or convalescent COVID-19. The rearrangement joins TRBV6-5 to TRBJ2-3; tentatively, D is TRBD2 (5 bases). The sample consisted of peripheral blood. The CDR3 sequence: CASSYWSSSTDTQYF. The CDR3 nucleotides are TGTGCCAGCAGTTATTGGTCTAGCAGCACAGATACGCAGTATTTT.